This T cell receptor (beta chain) was found in a study of T-cell memory formation after mild COVID-19 (dated by TCRdb to the early 2020s). In terms of the full investigation: TCR sequence clusters from the two donors were found to be largely donor specific. In a couple of donors, T-cell clones that expanded and contracted after mild COVID-19 were followed by sequencing TCRalpha and TCRbeta repertoires longitudinally. The cohort comprised two young, previously healthy adult volunteers, one female and one male.

Its CDR3 holds 17 amino acids, cysteine through phenylalanine. Kept here is only the CDR3 DNA, which spans 51 bases and is read in frame from base 1. V is trimmed back by 2 bases and J by 9 bases, and the junction contains 13 bases that no gene match accounts for. From a lookup of the germline V gene, CDR1 and CDR2 are MGHDK and SYGVNS. What the study reported, not specific to this receptor: Contracting CD4+ clones were located mainly in the CM and EM memory subsets, whereas CD8+ clones were found to be enriched in EMRA. The detection of some responding clones in pre-infection memory suggests that pre-existing cross-reactive memory T cells joined the SARS-CoV-2 response. Clones that contracted from day 15 to 85 showed balanced CD4/CD8 phenotypes, whereas a second wave of clones that expanded from day 15 to 37 leaned towards CD4+. The study included only a couple of mild cases, and larger cohorts that include severe cases with pre-infection samples were judged to be necessary. SARS-CoV-2 specificity of the second-wave clones peaking on day 37 was not confirmed.

This clonotype came up a few times. There is no known antigen for this receptor. No base quality values were provided; no much bigger clone lies one nucleotide off. Sequencer: Illumina NovaSeq 6000. TCRalpha and TCRbeta cDNA libraries were built by 5'RACE with constant-segment primers, adding sample barcodes and unique molecular identifiers. Trizol reagent was used to extract RNA from every sample. Amplification of the libraries took two PCR steps, and the second step added a second sample barcode plus Illumina TruSeq adapters. Libraries were sequenced on an Illumina NovaSeq with 2 x 150 bp paired-end reads. The paper's data handling went like this. With migec v1.2.7, reads were demultiplexed and then collapsed into UMI-guided consensus sequences. Using mixcr v2.1.11, UMI consensuses were aligned to TRA and TRB V and J templates and then assembled into clonotypes. Clonotypes were classified as expanded or contracted when called significant by both edgeR and NoisET, with noise models trained on biological replicates. For edgeR calls, the thresholds were a false discovery rate-adjusted p below 0.01 and a log2 fold-change of 1. As an exploratory analysis of dynamics, max-normalized trajectories of the 1000 most abundant clonotypes were examined with PCA combined with hierarchical clustering. The CD4 or CD8 phenotype of responding clones was assigned using the separately sequenced CD4+ and CD8+ repertoires. Through fastp at Q25 and MiXCR, TCRdb rebuilt clones from the public reads, retaining in-frame beta chains. When rows share a CDR3 protein, they turn into one entry using the most common DNA and genes. The V and J calls come from TCRdb's annotation, not from the publication. The sample yields over 400,000 distinct CDR3 sequences; 20% to 30% were counted once. The top ten hold about an eighth of the sample.

Ficoll-Paque density gradient centrifugation was the method used to isolate PBMCs. The receptor was isolated from an adult woman who had mild COVID-19 (a few samples of this study predate the infection). The sample titles of this study are shuffled in the database, so cell type and time point are left out; the donor was told from shared clones. The sequence joins TRBV25-1 to TRBJ2-3; a stretch of 11 junction bases matches TRBD1. Sequenced sample: PBMCs or a T cell subset sorted from them (not recorded which). The DNA sequence reads TGTGCCAGCAGTGAAAGTGGTAAAGGACAGGGGGCGAAAACGCAGTATTTT. Its protein reads: CASSESGKGQGAKTQYF.